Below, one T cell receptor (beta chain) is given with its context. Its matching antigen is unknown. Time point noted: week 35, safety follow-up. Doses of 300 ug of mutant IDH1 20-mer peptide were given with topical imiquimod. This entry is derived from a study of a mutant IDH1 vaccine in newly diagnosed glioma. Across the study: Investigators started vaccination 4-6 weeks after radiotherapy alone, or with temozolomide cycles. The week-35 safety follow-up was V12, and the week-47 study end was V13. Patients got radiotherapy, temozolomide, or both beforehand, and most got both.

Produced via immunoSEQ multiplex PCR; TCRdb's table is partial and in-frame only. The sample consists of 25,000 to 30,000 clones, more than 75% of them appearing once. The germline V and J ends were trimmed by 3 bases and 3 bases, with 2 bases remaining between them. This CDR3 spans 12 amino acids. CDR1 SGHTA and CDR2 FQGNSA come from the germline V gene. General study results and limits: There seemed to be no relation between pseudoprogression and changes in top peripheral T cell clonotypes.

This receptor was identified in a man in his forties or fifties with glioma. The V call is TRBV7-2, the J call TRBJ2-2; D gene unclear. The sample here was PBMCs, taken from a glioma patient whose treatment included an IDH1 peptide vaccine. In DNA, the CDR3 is TGTGCCAGCAGCTTTGACACCGGGGAGCTGTTTTTT. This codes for CASSFDTGELFF. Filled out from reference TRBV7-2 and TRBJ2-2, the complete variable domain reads GAGVSQSPSNKVTEKGKDVELRCDPISGHTALYWYRQSLGQGLEFLIYFQGNSAPDKSGLPSDRFSAERTGGSVSTLTIQRTQQEDSAVYLCASSFDTGELFFGEGSRLTVL.